The rows below give T cell receptor beta chains drawn from one sample of a study of T cells after yellow fever vaccination. In TCRdb, the 5' RACE reads were re-called with MiXCR into one record per CDR3 protein. Of some 320,000 distinct CDR3 sequences in the sample, about 10% are singletons; the top ten hold about 3%. Source: CD4+ T cells sorted from PBMCs, taken 45 days after the yellow fever booster vaccination. The receptor source for this set is a man younger than 35 who received the YFV17D yellow fever vaccine. Both conserved end residues are part of each CDR3. D genes are given only for firm matches. Rows give clone size only sometimes, using once, few, many, or a class for an expanded clone.

D	V	size	J	CDR3	DNA
.	TRBV4-2	.	TRBJ2-3	CASSQDMRGASTDTQYF	TGTGCCAGCAGCCAAGATATGCGGGGCGCTAGCACAGATACGCAGTATTTT
.	TRBV4-3	few	TRBJ2-7	CASSQDGRGAYYEQYF	TGCGCCAGCAGCCAAGATGGCCGGGGAGCGTACTACGAGCAGTACTTC
.	TRBV30	few	TRBJ1-3	CAWMYSSGNTIYF	TGTGCCTGGATGTACAGCTCTGGAAACACCATATATTTT
TRBD1	TRBV18	many	TRBJ1-6	CASSRDSRWGSPLHF	TGTGCCAGCTCGCGGGACAGCCGTTGGGGATCACCCCTCCACTTT
.	TRBV21-1	.	TRBJ1-5	CASDSLTRDSSSPQHF	TGTGCCAGCGACTCTCTAACCCGGGACTCCAGCTCGCCCCAGCATTTT
.	TRBV7-3	many	TRBJ2-5	CASSLNGGQETQYF	TGTGCCAGCAGCTTAAACGGCGGGCAAGAGACCCAGTACTTC
.	TRBV7-6	few	TRBJ1-5	CASSGQGQSYQPQHF	TGTGCCAGCAGCGGACAAGGACAGTCTTATCAGCCCCAGCATTTT
.	TRBV10-3	.	TRBJ1-6	CAIRGLGDTKISPLHF	TGTGCCATCAGGGGACTGGGGGACACAAAGATTTCTCCCCTCCACTTT
TRBD1	TRBV20-1	.	TRBJ2-5	CSAGDRGHGETQYF	TGCAGTGCTGGGGACAGGGGGCATGGAGAGACCCAGTACTTC
.	TRBV4-3	.	TRBJ2-4	CASSQVGGVIQYF	TGCGCCAGCAGCCAAGTAGGGGGAGTCATTCAGTACTTC
.	TRBV24-1	few	TRBJ2-2	CATSENTKNTGELFF	TGTGCCACCAGTGAAAACACCAAGAACACCGGGGAGCTGTTTTTT
.	TRBV6-1	.	TRBJ1-2	CATRLPGALGYTF	TGTGCCACGCGCCTACCGGGGGCTTTGGGCTACACCTTC
.	TRBV6-2/TRBV6-3	.	TRBJ2-3	CASSQELYSGDTQYF	TGTGCCAGCAGTCAAGAACTCTACTCAGGGGATACGCAGTATTTT
.	TRBV5-1	few	TRBJ2-7	CASSLDQGEQYF	TGCGCCAGCAGCTTGGATCAGGGAGAGCAGTACTTC
.	TRBV28	few	TRBJ1-5	CASTPGAVDQPQHF	TGTGCCAGCACCCCGGGGGCAGTTGATCAGCCCCAGCATTTT
.	TRBV7-2	.	TRBJ2-5	CASSPWGGGLQETQYF	TGTGCCAGCAGCCCCTGGGGGGGGGGCCTCCAAGAGACCCAGTACTTC
TRBD1	TRBV5-1	few	TRBJ1-4	CASSSIQGNLATNEKLFF	TGCGCCAGCAGCTCAATACAGGGGAACCTCGCAACTAATGAAAAACTGTTTTTT
.	TRBV20-1	few	TRBJ1-5	CSARRRDPNQPQHF	TGCAGTGCTAGAAGGCGGGACCCTAATCAGCCCCAGCATTTT
TRBD1	TRBV7-9	many	TRBJ2-2	CASRYDRVDTGELFF	TGTGCCAGCAGATACGACAGGGTTGACACCGGGGAGCTGTTTTTT
.	TRBV29-1	.	TRBJ2-7	CSVVRPGSYEQYF	TGCAGCGTGGTCAGGCCGGGTTCCTACGAGCAGTACTTC
.	TRBV7-2	many	TRBJ1-3	CASSQRGDGNTIYF	TGTGCCAGCAGTCAGAGGGGTGATGGAAACACCATATATTTT
TRBD1	TRBV29-1	.	TRBJ1-1	CSVDPLQGMNTEAFF	TGCAGCGTTGACCCCCTACAGGGGATGAACACTGAAGCTTTCTTT
TRBD2	TRBV4-3	many	TRBJ2-2	CASSQITGTSGGGGELFF	TGCGCCAGCAGCCAAATTACTGGGACTAGCGGCGGTGGCGGGGAGCTGTTTTTT
TRBD1	TRBV28	few	TRBJ1-2	CASIRQGPNYGYTF	TGTGCCAGCATCCGACAGGGCCCCAACTATGGCTACACCTTC
.	TRBV28	few	TRBJ2-1	CASSFNREQFF	TGTGCCAGCAGTTTCAACCGTGAGCAGTTCTTC
.	TRBV28	.	TRBJ1-5	CASRQGYQPQHF	TGTGCCAGCAGGCAGGGCTATCAGCCCCAGCATTTT
.	TRBV20-1	.	TRBJ2-3	CSARDPRVDDSQYF	TGCAGTGCTAGAGATCCCCGGGTGGACGATTCGCAGTATTTT
.	TRBV7-3	few	TRBJ2-1	CASSLIGGPYNEQFF	TGTGCCAGCAGCTTAATAGGGGGGCCCTACAATGAGCAGTTCTTC
TRBD1	TRBV28	.	TRBJ1-1	CASSQTGVGGTEAFF	TGTGCCAGCAGTCAGACAGGGGTCGGGGGCACTGAAGCTTTCTTT